The 30 T cell receptor beta chains below come from one sample, sequenced in a study of blood T cell repertoires in COVID-19 (dated by TCRdb to 2019 to 2021). Library preparation employed the immunoSEQ multiplex PCR assay. TCRdb carries this immuneACCESS record with in-frame sequences only. Its versions omit some clonotypes, under half of them owing to an unresolved V gene in the studies checked, with the rest unexplained. This sample gives some 140,000 clones in total; roughly four fifths of them show up just once. The top ten clonotypes cover over 15% of the sample. The sample comprised PBMCs or T cells enriched from blood (not recorded which). The receptors were sampled from a man aged 25 to 40 who had recovered from COVID-19.

CDR3 nucleotides: TGTGCCAGCAGCCAAGGACTGCAGAACTATGGCTACACCTTC. It codes for CASSQGLQNYGYTF. The chain has TRBV14 and TRBJ1-2, with D hard to call. V was trimmed by 1 base and J by 2 bases, leaving 8 bases between them. Per the germline V gene, CDR1 is SGHDN and CDR2 is FVKESK. CDR3 size: 14 residues.

The chain is built from TRBV19 and TRBJ1-4, with 7 bases identical to TRBD1. CDR1 and CDR2 (germline): LNHDA, SQIVND (reference sequence). The CDR3 consists of 15 residues. V was pared by 5 bases and J by 8 bases, with 11 bases of the junction left unmatched. This CDR3 is CASSSLTGFTEKLFF. The CDR3 DNA follows: TGTGCCAGTAGTTCCTTGACAGGGTTTACGGAAAAACTGTTTTTT.

V usage is TRBV5-1 and J usage is TRBJ1-3; D is possibly TRBD1 (6 bases). Germline loops: CDR1 SGHRS, CDR2 YFSETQ. The CDR3 loop spans 12 amino acids. V lost 5 bases and J 4 bases, leaving 7 bases between the germline ends. CDR3: CASSDRGNTIYF. CDR3 in DNA: TGCGCCAGCAGTGACAGGGGAAACACCATATATTTT.

This chain links TRBV19 with TRBJ2-3, with TRBD2 matching 11 bases. CDR1 and CDR2 (germline): LNHDA, SQIVND (reference sequence). The CDR3 contains 18 residues. Trimming removed 0 bases from V and 2 bases from J; junction bases left unmatched: 7. The DNA for the CDR3 is TGTGCCAGTAGTATAGAGGCTAGCGGGAGGCTAACCACAGATACGCAGTATTTT. It codes for CASSIEASGRLTTDTQYF.

The chain carries TRBV9 and TRBJ2-2, with D possibly matching TRBD2 (5 bases). The CDR3 totals 15 residues. V was cut by 5 bases and J by 2 bases, with 13 bases left in between. From germline, CDR1 is SGDLS and CDR2 YYNGEE. The CDR3 DNA is TGTGCCAGCAGAGGCGTCGGGGTAAACACCGGGGAGCTGTTTTTT. This translates into CASRGVGVNTGELFF.

V and J are TRBV2 and TRBJ2-3, with 11 bases that match TRBD2. CDR3 length: 17 residues. Germline V gene lookup returns CDR1 SNHLY and CDR2 FYNNEI. V was clipped by 2 bases and J by 2 bases; unmatched bases: 6. This chain's CDR3 is CASSERASGRYTDTQYF. The CDR3 DNA is TGTGCCAGCAGTGAACGGGCTAGCGGGAGGTACACAGATACGCAGTATTTT.

This clone was seen once. The chain couples TRBV5-1 to TRBJ1-6; tentatively, D is TRBD1 (5 bases). The CDR3 is made up of 15 amino acids. Germline V gene sequence: CDR1 SGHRS, CDR2 YFSETQ. The V gene lost 0 bases and the J gene lost 7 bases, with 11 bases spanning the gap. CDR3 bases: TGCGCCAGCAGCTTGGAAGGGGCCCCAAATTCACCCCTCCACTTT. Encoded protein: CASSLEGAPNSPLHF.

V and J are TRBV7-9 and TRBJ1-2, with a weak D call TRBD1 (6 bases). Trimming took off 4 bases at V and 4 bases at J, with 10 bases between the two ends. Germline V gene lookup returns CDR1 SEHNR and CDR2 FQNEAQ (reference sequence). The CDR3 has 13 amino acids. The CDR3 DNA is TGTGCCAGCAGCTATGGGGGCTCCTATGGCTACACCTTC. Translation gives CASSYGGSYGYTF.

The rearrangement joins TRBV4-1 to TRBJ2-5; 7 bases are shared with TRBD2. Germline CDR1 and CDR2: MGHRA and YSYEKL. CDR3 length: 16 amino acids. V was pared by 0 bases and J by 2 bases, with 6 bases of the junction left unmatched. This chain's CDR3 is CASSQDGLADQETQYF. The CDR3 DNA sequence: TGCGCCAGCAGCCAAGACGGGCTAGCGGATCAAGAGACCCAGTACTTC.

This clone was recorded once. The chain recombines TRBV27 with TRBJ1-1, with 7 nucleotides matching TRBD1. CDR3 length: 17 residues. Germline CDR1 reads MNHEY; CDR2 reads SMNVEV (reference sequence). The J segment lost 0 bases and the V segment lost 5 bases, leaving 12 bases of the junction unmatched. As DNA, the CDR3 is TGTGCCAGCAGTATGGTAACAGGGGTCAGCATGAACACTGAAGCTTTCTTT. It codes for CASSMVTGVSMNTEAFF.

The V gene is TRBV2, the J gene TRBJ2-2, with 7 bases matching TRBD1. CDR1 and CDR2 from the germline V gene are SNHLY and FYNNEI. Unmatched junction bases numbered 5, after V lost 6 bases and J lost 4 bases. The CDR3 sequence is 14 residues long. Here the CDR3 DNA reads TGTGCCAGCAGAGGGGGCTCGGTCACCGGGGAGCTGTTTTTT. Translated, it gives CASRGGSVTGELFF.

The chain links TRBV5-4 to TRBJ2-7, with TRBD1 identical over 8 bases. CDR1 and CDR2 from the germline V gene are SGHNT and YYREEE (reference sequence). The CDR3 loop spans 15 amino acids. Trimming took 4 bases from V and 5 from J; bases not matched to a gene: 11. The CDR3 DNA sequence: TGTGCCAGCAGCCAAAGGACAGGGAAGGGGGACGAGCAGTACTTC. Its translation: CASSQRTGKGDEQYF.

The rearrangement uses TRBV14 and TRBJ2-7, with D possibly matching TRBD1 (7 bases). CDR3 length equals 14 residues. Per the germline V gene, CDR1 is SGHDN and CDR2 is FVKESK. V was trimmed by 4 bases and J by 2 bases, leaving 12 bases between them. The CDR3 region has the DNA TGTGCCAGCAGCCTTGGAGGGGGCGCCTACGAGCAGTACTTC. This codes for CASSLGGGAYEQYF.

CDR3 nucleotides: TGCGCCAGCAGCTTGGTAGCGGGGGGGCTTGGAGATACGCAGTATTTT. This codes for CASSLVAGGLGDTQYF. The J gene is TRBJ2-3, the V gene TRBV5-1, with 11 bases lining up with TRBD2. V lost 0 bases and J lost 5; bases outside the gene matches: 5. Per the germline V gene, CDR1 is SGHRS and CDR2 is YFSETQ. The CDR3 spans 16 residues.

The chain couples TRBV24-1 to TRBJ2-1, with 8 bases fitting TRBD2. Trimming at V came to 2 bases and at J to 12 bases, leaving 5 bases not matched to a gene. Germline CDR1 reads KGHDR; CDR2 reads SFDVKD. This CDR3 has 13 amino acids. CDR3 sequence reads: CATSDSSGSPQFF. In DNA, the CDR3 is TGTGCCACCAGTGATTCTAGCGGGTCTCCGCAGTTCTTC.

The CDR3: CASSLSWTNEKLFF. CDR3 sequence (DNA): TGTGCCAGCAGTTTAAGCTGGACTAATGAAAAACTGTTTTTT. This sequence joins TRBV6-5 and TRBJ1-4; no clear D. The CDR3 extends over 14 amino acids. The germline CDR1 and CDR2 sequences are MNHEY and SVGAGI. V shed 4 bases and J shed 2 bases, with 8 bases lying between them.

This rearrangement joins TRBV21-1 to TRBJ1-1; the table gives TRBD1 as D, unverified against the DNA. TRBV21-1 is classified as a pseudogene. This CDR3 contains 14 residues. The CDR3 is CASSKEHLDTEAFF. CDR3 bases: TGTGCCAGCAGCAAAGAACACCTGGACACTGAAGCTTTCTTT.

This clone has a single count. The genes are TRBV6-5 and TRBJ2-5; D call uncertain. V gave up 2 bases and J gave up 7 bases, with 5 bases separating them. The CDR3 is made up of 11 amino acids. From germline, CDR1 is MNHEY and CDR2 SVGAGI. DNA for the CDR3: TGTGCCAGCAGTTACGTCGGGACCCAGTACTTC. This sequence encodes CASSYVGTQYF.

CDR3 in amino acids: CASSLGTVYNSPLHF. The CDR3 region has the DNA TGTGCCAGCAGTTTAGGGACAGTCTATAATTCACCCCTCCACTTT. The V gene is TRBV27, the J gene TRBJ1-6; TRBD1 agrees at 7 bases. J lost 3 bases, V lost 2 bases, and 1 base had no gene match. Germline V gene data show CDR1 as MNHEY and CDR2 as SMNVEV (reference sequence). The CDR3 is made up of 15 amino acids.

The chain uses TRBV9 and TRBJ2-5, with 7 bases lining up with TRBD2. V gave up 0 bases and J gave up 2 bases; unmatched junction bases: 4. This CDR3 has 15 residues. Germline CDR1 is SGDLS and CDR2 is YYNGEE. CDR3 nucleotides: TGTGCCAGCAGCGTAGGGGGAGGGTGGCAAGAGACCCAGTACTTC. Its translation: CASSVGGGWQETQYF.

The rearrangement joins TRBV19 to TRBJ2-7, with a tentative D call TRBD1 (5 bases). Germline CDR1 LNHDA, CDR2 SQIVND (reference sequence). The CDR3 runs to 13 residues. With 3 bases removed from V and 5 bases from J, the gap between germline ends came to 11 bases. CDR3 residues: CASSIVGRDEQYF. CDR3 nucleotides: TGTGCCAGTAGTATTGTGGGCAGGGACGAGCAGTACTTC.

The chain uses TRBV19 and TRBJ1-5; TRBD1 is a possible D gene (5 bases). Trimming left V 2 bases short and J 7 bases short, with 9 bases between. The CDR3 runs 13 residues. Germline loops: CDR1 LNHDA, CDR2 SQIVND (reference sequence). The CDR3 region has the DNA TGTGCCAGTAGTATACAGGGCTTCCAGCCCCAGCATTTT. It yields the protein CASSIQGFQPQHF.

This clone was observed a single time. The chain combines TRBV5-1 with TRBJ1-1; 9 nucleotides line up with TRBD1. The germline gives CDR1 SGHRS, CDR2 YFSETQ. J gave up 1 base and V 3 bases, and 1 base lay outside the gene matches. This CDR3 has 14 amino acids. The CDR3 loop is CASSSGQGNTEAFF. The CDR3 DNA sequence: TGCGCCAGCAGCTCGGGACAGGGGAACACTGAAGCTTTCTTT.

This clone has a single count. The V and J genes are TRBV29-1 and TRBJ2-3, with TRBD2 matching 9 bases. J lost 1 base, V lost 1 base, and 12 bases had no gene match. This CDR3 is built from 18 residues. Germline V gives CDR1 SQVTM, CDR2 ANQGSEA. The CDR3 sequence: CSVEGYSGSRGGTDTQYF. The CDR3 DNA follows: TGCAGCGTTGAAGGGTATAGCGGGAGTCGGGGGGGCACAGATACGCAGTATTTT.

The rearrangement links TRBV3-1 (or the pseudogene TRBV3-2) to TRBJ2-2; perhaps TRBD1 as D (6 bases). With 2 bases removed from V and 7 bases from J, the gap between germline ends came to 14 bases. The germline CDR1 and CDR2 sequences are LGHDT and YNNKEL (reference sequence). The CDR3 loop spans 15 amino acids. CDR3 nucleotides: TGTGCCAGCAGCCAATTCCCAGGGGTGCACGGGGAGCTGTTTTTT. Its translation is CASSQFPGVHGELFF.

The rearrangement links TRBV5-1 to TRBJ1-2, with a tentative D call TRBD1 (5 bases). The CDR3 has 14 residues. Deletions cut 0 bases from V and 6 bases from J, with 12 bases between. Germline assignment: CDR1 SGHRS and CDR2 YFSETQ. CDR3 in DNA: TGCGCCAGCAGCTTGGAGGGGAGGAGCAATGGCTACACCTTC. It is translated as CASSLEGRSNGYTF.

The chain has TRBV19 and TRBJ2-2; 9 bases are a match to TRBD2. The CDR3 extends over 15 amino acids. V lost 5 bases, J lost 4 bases, and 5 bases stayed unmatched. Germline V CDR1 and CDR2: LNHDA, SQIVND (reference sequence). The chain's CDR3 is CASSPVAGATGELFF. CDR3 DNA sequence: TGTGCCAGTAGTCCCGTAGCGGGAGCCACCGGGGAGCTGTTTTTT.

This sequence joins TRBV6-5 and TRBJ2-7; 9 bases are a match to TRBD1. With V trimmed by 6 bases and J by 2 bases, 5 bases remained unmatched. The CDR3 has 14 residues. Germline CDR1 MNHEY, CDR2 SVGAGI. This CDR3 is CASSRGQGTYEQYF. CDR3 sequence (DNA): TGTGCCAGCAGCCGCGGACAGGGGACCTACGAGCAGTACTTC.

V usage is TRBV7-8 and J usage is TRBJ1-4, with a possible D match to TRBD1 (6 bases). Between the trimmed V and J ends, which lost 4 bases and 3 bases, there was a span of 18 bases. Germline V gene sequence: CDR1 SGHVS, CDR2 FQNEAQ. CDR3 length: 17 residues. The CDR3 sequence: CASSSPRDGGPNEKLFF. CDR3 in DNA: TGTGCCAGCAGCTCCCCCAGGGACGGGGGGCCTAATGAAAAACTGTTTTTT.

The chain employs TRBV29-1 and TRBJ1-2; 9 bases agree with TRBD1. CDR1 is SQVTM, CDR2 ANQGSEA, per germline. V trimming: 5 bases; J trimming: 1 base; junction bases outside the gene matches: 5. This CDR3 has 14 residues. CDR3 bases: TGCAGCGTTAGGACAGGGGATAATAACTATGGCTACACCTTC. It translates to CSVRTGDNNYGYTF.